This TCR beta chain was sequenced in a study of cytomegalovirus exposure and HLA in healthy donors. Both 60 Vbeta primers and 13 Jbeta primers went into the PCR. Profiling relied on immunoSEQ multiplex PCR, and the TCRdb table lists in-frame clones only, not all of them. The sample contains under 300,000 clones, about nine tenths of which appear only once. The V end was cut by 0 bases, the J end by 0 bases, with 10 bases between. The CDR3 sequence is 16 residues long. The germline V gene encodes CDR1 MGHRA and CDR2 YSYEKL. This receptor was identified in a man aged 40-49 years in good health and CMV-seropositive. The sample consisted of PBMCs. This chain joins TRBV4-1 and TRBJ2-3; D remains ambiguous. The CDR3 here is CASSQEPRPSTDTQYF. The DNA of the CDR3 is TGCGCCAGCAGCCAAGAGCCCAGGCCTAGCACAGATACGCAGTATTTT.